The 6 T cell receptor beta chains in this list originate from one sample, sequenced in a study of control samples from healthy donors and cancer patients. The assay was immunoSEQ multiplex PCR, and TCRdb's table has in-frame clones only and misses some. Of more than 100,000 clones detected, approximately 90% appear once; the ten largest clones hold approximately 9%. Sequenced: blood. All receptors come from a man aged 18 to 29 in good health.

The chain uses TRBV5-1 and TRBJ1-3; TRBD1 aligns across 9 bases. The germline gives CDR1 SGHRS, CDR2 YFSETQ. The CDR3 length is 16 residues. V lost 3 bases to trimming and J lost 1 base; unmatched junction nucleotides: 5. This CDR3 reads CASSSGTGRSGNTIYF. Here the CDR3 DNA reads TGCGCCAGCAGCTCCGGGACAGGGAGGTCTGGAAACACCATATATTTT.

The V and J genes are TRBV11-2 and TRBJ2-3, with D perhaps matching TRBD2 (7 bases). The CDR3 runs 14 residues. Germline V gene sequence: CDR1 SGHAT, CDR2 FQNNGV. V lost 4 bases, J lost 8 bases, and 16 bases lay in between. CDR3 protein: CASSSETGGGTQYF. CDR3 sequence (DNA): TGTGCCAGCAGCTCAGAGACGGGGGGCGGTACGCAGTATTTT.

This rearrangement joins TRBV2 to TRBJ1-3, with D possibly matching TRBD1 (5 bases). The CDR3 consists of 13 residues. Germline loops: CDR1 SNHLY, CDR2 FYNNEI. V was pared by 6 bases and J by 1 base, with 7 bases between. CDR3 sequence: CASSRESGNTIYF. Written as DNA, the CDR3 is TGTGCCAGCAGCAGGGAGTCTGGAAACACCATATATTTT.

The table lists this clone with a count of one. This chain links TRBV4-1 with TRBJ1-6, with TRBD1 matching 7 bases. The length of the CDR3 is 17 residues. V lost 4 bases, J lost 7 bases, and 13 bases stayed unmatched. Germline CDR1 and CDR2: MGHRA and YSYEKL. This chain's CDR3 is CASSLIPLRDRNSPLHF. The CDR3 bases are TGCGCCAGCAGCCTGATCCCGTTAAGGGACAGAAATTCACCCCTCCACTTT.

This chain connects TRBV28 to TRBJ2-1, with TRBD2 matching over 10 bases. J gave up 10 bases and V 3 bases, and 12 bases lay outside the gene matches. Germline loops: CDR1 MDHEN, CDR2 SYDVKM. The CDR3 length is 16 residues. The CDR3 loop reads CASSFLLASGGGEQFF. The CDR3 bases are TGTGCCAGCAGTTTCCTACTGGCTAGCGGGGGCGGCGAGCAGTTCTTC. Looking up the rest from reference TRBV28 and TRBJ2-1 gives the full variable domain: DVKVTQSSRYLVKRTGEKVFLECVQDMDHENMFWYRQDPGLGLRLIYFSYDVKMKEKGDIPEGYSVSREKKERFSLILESASTNQTSMYLCASSFLLASGGGEQFFGPGTRLTVL.

The chain joins TRBV6-5 to TRBJ1-3; the D is unclear. CDR1 is MNHEY and CDR2 is SVGAGI in the germline V gene. This CDR3 spans 14 amino acids. V lost 8 bases, J lost 0 bases, and 11 bases lay in between. CDR3 residues: CASSWTVSGNTIYF. In DNA form, the CDR3 reads TGTGCCAGCTCGTGGACGGTCTCTGGAAACACCATATATTTT.